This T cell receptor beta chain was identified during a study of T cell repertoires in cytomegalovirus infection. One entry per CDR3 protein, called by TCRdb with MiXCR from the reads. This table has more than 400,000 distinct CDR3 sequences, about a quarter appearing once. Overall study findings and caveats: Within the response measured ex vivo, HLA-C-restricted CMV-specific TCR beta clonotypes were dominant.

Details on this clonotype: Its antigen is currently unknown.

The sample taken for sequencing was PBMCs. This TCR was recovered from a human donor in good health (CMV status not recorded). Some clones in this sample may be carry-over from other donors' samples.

CDR3 amino acids: CASSIDGEGYYGYTF. The CDR3 DNA is TGTGCCAGTAGTATTGACGGGGAGGGTTACTATGGCTACACCTTC. The V gene is TRBV19, the J gene TRBJ1-2; D gene uncertain. V was cut by 3 bases and J by 3 bases, with 14 bases left in between. This CDR3 has 15 amino acids. Germline CDR1 reads LNHDA; CDR2 reads SQIVND (reference sequence).